This TCR beta chain was recovered during a study of T cells in Graves' hyperthyroidism and ophthalmopathy. On the study more broadly: Prior to any treatment, at the point of initial diagnosis, peripheral blood was collected.

Diagnoses were made from clinical symptoms, serum measures (thyroxine and TRAb), thyroid ultrasound and orbital computed tomography. Germline V gene sequence: CDR1 MGHRA, CDR2 YSYEKL. V was cut by 1 base and J by 1 base, with 13 bases left in between. CDR3 length: 16 amino acids. Amplification yielded TCR beta CDR3 regions, with RNA transcripts as the source. The TCR CDR3 first-round RT-PCR relied on the HTBI primer set. MiXCR, run by TCRdb on the multiplex PCR reads, gives a single entry per CDR3 protein. The data show more than 150,000 distinct CDR3 sequences, over 15% seen once. The receptor was isolated from a woman aged 50 to 60 with Graves' hyperthyroidism. The sequencing input was blood. This rearrangement joins TRBV4-1 to TRBJ1-1; D remains ambiguous. CDR3 in DNA: TGCGCCAGCAGCCAAGTGGCTTCCAGGAAGAACACTGAAGCTTTCTTT. Protein sequence: CASSQVASRKNTEAFF.